The 5 T cell receptor beta chains presented below share a single source sample, sequenced in a study of spatial heterogeneity in lung cancer. Study conclusions and caveats: Counts of expanded alpha and beta TCRs within tumors tracked the tumor nonsynonymous mutation count.

The sample's time point: sample taken at primary tumor resection. What these receptors recognize is not known. TCRdb ran MiXCR on the 5' RACE reads and lists one entry per CDR3 protein. The repertoire holds tens of thousands of distinct CDR3 sequences, with under 8% as singletons. Source: lung tumor tissue, taken at surgery. Receptor source: a male donor with early-stage non-small cell lung cancer.

In this sample, this clonotype is medium-sized (0.01 to 0.1%). The chain recombines TRBV20-1 with TRBJ2-7, with D uncertain. The V end was cut by 0 bases, the J end by 2 bases, with 14 bases between. Germline loops: CDR1 DFQATT, CDR2 SNEGSKA (reference sequence). CDR3 size: 15 residues. The DNA of the CDR3 is TGCAGTGCTAGAGAACCCTCGGACCTTACCTACGAGCAGTACTTC. This encodes CSAREPSDLTYEQYF.

At least ten counts were recorded for this clonotype. This chain connects TRBV6-2 or TRBV6-3 to TRBJ2-7; TRBD1 might be the D (6 bases). The germline V gene has CDR1 MNHEY and CDR2 SVGEGT. The V and J ends lost 6 bases and 3 bases respectively, with 21 bases between them. This CDR3 spans 16 amino acids. The CDR3 nucleotides read TGTGCCAGCAGCTCAATGATCGGGCAGGGGAGCTACGAGCAGTACTTC. Its protein is CASSSMIGQGSYEQYF.

This clonotype came up many times. This chain links TRBV5-4 with TRBJ2-1; 8 nucleotides line up with TRBD1. The CDR3 sequence is 13 residues long. V was pared by 4 bases and J by 6 bases, with 3 bases of the junction left unmatched. Germline values: CDR1 SGHNT, CDR2 YYREEE (reference sequence). The CDR3 DNA reads as TGTGCCAGCAGCCCGGGACAGGTCAATGAGCAGTTCTTC. Amino acids: CASSPGQVNEQFF.

The chain joins TRBV6-5 to TRBJ2-5, with TRBD1 identical over 7 bases. The V gene end was trimmed by 6 bases and the J gene end by 5 bases; junction bases not matched to a gene: 6. The CDR3 is 13 residues long. Germline assignment: CDR1 MNHEY and CDR2 SVGAGI. The CDR3, as DNA: TGTGCCAGCAGAGAGGACAGGTGGGAGACCCAGTACTTC. It codes for CASREDRWETQYF.

This clonotype has ten or more counts. The CDR3 DNA follows: TGCGCCAGCAGCTTGAATGGGGATCTAGATACCTTCACAGATACGCAGTATTTT. Translating gives CASSLNGDLDTFTDTQYF. The chain has TRBV5-1 and TRBJ2-3; D remains unclear. Germline V CDR1 and CDR2: SGHRS, YFSETQ. The CDR3 has 18 residues. Deletions cut 1 base from V and 2 bases from J, with 20 bases between. Together with reference TRBV5-1 and TRBJ2-3, the CDR3 gives the full variable domain: KAGVTQTPRYLIKTRGQQVTLSCSPISGHRSVSWYQQTPGQGLQFLFEYFSETQRNKGNFPGRFSGRQFSNSRSEMNVSTLELGDSALYLCASSLNGDLDTFTDTQYFGPGTRLTVL.